The clone carrying this T cell receptor (beta chain) came up once. Antigen specificity is unknown. One end of the junction varies from germline; a read error may be responsible. Looked up from germline, CDR1 is LGHNA and CDR2 is YNFKEQ. CDR3 length equals 19 residues. This sample was included in a study of blood T cells in healthy people across ages. General observations from the study: TCR beta diversity tracked closely with naive T cell percentage.

Then a second PCR, running roughly 7 to 11 cycles, was carried out with a sample-barcoded 5' primer and a J-beta primer mix. Each cDNA was tagged by a template-switch adaptor containing 12 random nucleotides. There were at least 2.5 million CDR3-containing paired-end reads obtained from each sample. TCRdb called the 5' RACE reads again in MiXCR, with one record for every CDR3 protein. The data show 1.5 million to 2 million distinct CDR3 sequences, less than 50% seen once. The J gene is TRBJ2-6, the V gene TRBV4-2, with TRBD2 matching over 7 bases. The sequence derives from a woman aged 40 to 49 in good health. The sequencing sample was made of blood. The CDR3 here is CAISQDLLAADSGANVLTF. The CDR3 DNA reads TGTGCCATCAGCCAAGATCTTCTAGCGGCGGACTCTGGGGCCAACGTCCTGACTTTC.